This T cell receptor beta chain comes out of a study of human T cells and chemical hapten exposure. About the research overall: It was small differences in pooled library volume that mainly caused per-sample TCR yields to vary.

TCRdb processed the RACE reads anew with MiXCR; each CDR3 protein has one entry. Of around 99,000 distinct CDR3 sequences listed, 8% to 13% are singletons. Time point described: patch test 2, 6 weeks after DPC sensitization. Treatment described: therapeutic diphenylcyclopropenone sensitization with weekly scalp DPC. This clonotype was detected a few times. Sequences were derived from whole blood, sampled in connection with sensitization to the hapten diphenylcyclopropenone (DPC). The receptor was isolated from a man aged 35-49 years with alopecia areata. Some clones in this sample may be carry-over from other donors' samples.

The CDR3 DNA reads TGTGCCAGCAGCTTAGTTGGGGCGGGGGCCCTCCAAGAGACCCAGTACTTC. This gives the protein CASSLVGAGALQETQYF. The J gene is TRBJ2-5, the V gene TRBV7-2; possible D gene TRBD2, 7 bases. The germline V gene encodes CDR1 SGHTA and CDR2 FQGNSA. The CDR3 sequence is 17 residues long. V shed 1 base and J shed 1 base, with 16 bases lying between them.